This T cell receptor beta chain stems from a study of identical twins. The CDR3 consists of 16 residues. Per the germline V gene, CDR1 is ENHRY and CDR2 is SYGVKD. With V trimmed by 1 base and J by 1 base, 4 bases remained unmatched. All donors comprised healthy Caucasians. A universal primer site was added by template switching, and unique molecular identifiers were carried by the cDNA. TCRdb itself ran the 5' RACE reads through MiXCR, one entry per CDR3 protein. The sample has hundreds of thousands of distinct CDR3 sequences, more than 20% seen once. This clonotype came up a few times. The sample was also reused in another study, on T cells expressing NK-cell markers. As that report states: In the group of eight sequenced donors, seven were HCMV-seropositive and one was seronegative. A few donors likewise had their CD3+CD56-NKG2C+ fraction led by these clonotypes.

The gene calls are TRBV10-3 and TRBJ2-3; 8 bases are shared with TRBD2. The TCR originated in a woman aged 18-29 years in good health. Source material: CD4+ T cells sorted from blood. The CDR3 DNA sequence: TGTGCCATCAGTGAGTATGAGACTAGCGGCACAGATACGCAGTATTTT. Its protein product is CAISEYETSGTDTQYF.